Following are 6 T cell receptor beta chains from one sample sequenced in a study of T-cell memory formation after mild COVID-19. TCRdb recomputed calls from the 5' RACE reads with MiXCR, one row per CDR3 protein. Among tens of thousands of distinct CDR3 sequences listed, 10% to 15% were seen once. Input material: PBMCs or a T cell subset sorted from them (not recorded which). The receptors come from a man between 18 and 29 years old who had mild COVID-19 (a few samples of this study predate the infection). Cell type and time point are not known.

This clonotype was found many times. The gene calls are TRBV12-3 or TRBV12-4 and TRBJ2-2, with a weak D call TRBD2 (5 bases). V gave up 5 bases and J gave up 0 bases, with 13 bases separating them. The length of the CDR3 is 16 residues. CDR3 DNA: TGTGCCAGCAGTCCCCGGGGAGCGTCGAACACCGGGGAGCTGTTTTTT. Amino acid sequence: CASSPRGASNTGELFF.

J is TRBJ2-5 and V is TRBV9; tentatively, D is TRBD1 (6 bases). Germline V gene sequence: CDR1 SGDLS, CDR2 YYNGEE. V gave up 4 bases and J gave up 0 bases, with 16 bases separating them. CDR3 size: 16 residues. The CDR3 loop is CASSPQGSRYQETQYF. The CDR3 DNA reads as TGTGCCAGCAGCCCCCAGGGGAGTAGGTACCAAGAGACCCAGTACTTC.

This clonotype came up many times. V gene TRBV10-2 combines with J gene TRBJ2-1; D not certain. Germline CDR1 reads WSHSY; CDR2 reads SAAADI. The V end lost 6 bases, the J end lost 0 bases, and 15 bases lay between the germline ends. There are 16 residues in the CDR3. DNA for the CDR3: TGCGCCAGCAGAGACCTACAAAAGAGCTCCTACAATGAGCAGTTCTTC. Protein product: CASRDLQKSSYNEQFF.

The gene calls are TRBV6-5 and TRBJ1-2; 8 bases match TRBD1. Germline V gene sequence: CDR1 MNHEY, CDR2 SVGAGI. The CDR3 consists of 12 residues. V was clipped by 10 bases and J by 6 bases; unmatched bases: 7. Here the CDR3 reads CAISDRDHGYTF. The CDR3 DNA reads TGTGCCATTTCGGACAGGGACCATGGCTACACCTTC.

This clonotype appeared many times. The genes are TRBV12-3 or TRBV12-4 and TRBJ2-7; TRBD1 or TRBD2 may be the D gene (5 bases each). With 4 bases removed from V and 2 bases from J, the gap between germline ends came to 9 bases. This CDR3 spans 13 amino acids. CDR3 bases: TGTGCCAGCAGTTATAGGGGAGCCTACGAGCAGTACGTC. Residues: CASSYRGAYEQYV.

This clonotype was recorded a few times. For the CDR3, the DNA is TGTGCCAGCAGCTTAGGCTATAGGATGGGGGTTGAAGCTTTCTTT. Amino acid sequence: CASSLGYRMGVEAFF. The rearrangement uses TRBV13 and TRBJ1-1, with a tentative D call TRBD1 (5 bases). V lost 0 bases, J lost 7 bases, and 15 bases lay in between. From germline, CDR1 is PRHDT and CDR2 FYEKMQ (reference sequence). The CDR3 consists of 15 residues.